Listed below are T cell receptor beta chains from one sample, sequenced in a study of patients and donors after allogeneic stem cell transplantation. TCRdb reprocessed the RT-PCR reads with MiXCR, giving one entry per CDR3 protein. The table lists approximately 150,000 distinct CDR3 sequences, about 24% of them singletons, with roughly 25% in the top ten. The sequenced material came from blood, either unsorted or a sorted T cell fraction (not recorded which). The origin of the receptors is a human donor who was either an allogeneic HSCT recipient or a stem cell or donor lymphocyte infusion donor (not recorded which). It is not recorded whose cells these are; they may come from a transplant donor. The CDR3 runs from the conserved cysteine through the conserved F or W. The D gene is left open where the match is weak. Clone size is given for some rows only: seen once, a few or many times, or a class if the clone is expanded.

cdr3_nt | cdr3_aa | cdr3_length | j_call | d_call | clone_size | v_call
TGTGCCAGCACCCTACAGGGTTCTGGGGCCAACGTCCTGACTTTC | CASTLQGSGANVLTF | 15 | TRBJ2-6 | - | few | TRBV6-2/TRBV6-3
TGTGCCAGCAGCCAAAACCCAGGGATTTATAATAATTCACCCCTCCACTTT | CASSQNPGIYNNSPLHF | 17 | TRBJ1-6 | - | few | TRBV3-1
TGTGCCAGCAGCGTAGGGGGGGACCAGAGAGCCTACGAGCAGTACTTC | CASSVGGDQRAYEQYF | 16 | TRBJ2-7 | - | - | TRBV9
TGCAGTGCTAGTTTGACTAGCGGGTTCACAGATACGCAGTATTTT | CSASLTSGFTDTQYF | 15 | TRBJ2-3 | TRBD2 | few | TRBV20-1
TGTGCCATCAGTGATCGGAGGGGGCGCGGAGCGACGGAGACCCAGTACTTC | CAISDRRGRGATETQYF | 17 | TRBJ2-5 | - | - | TRBV10-3
TGTGCCTGGAGGCGACAGGGTGAAGCTTTCTTT | CAWRRQGEAFF | 11 | TRBJ1-1 | TRBD1 | - | TRBV30
TGTGCCAGCAGTGCGGCCTACGAGCAGTACTTC | CASSAAYEQYF | 11 | TRBJ2-7 | - | - | TRBV25-1
TGTGCCAGCAGTCTCCCCGGGTGGGATGAAGCTTTCTTT | CASSLPGWDEAFF | 13 | TRBJ1-1 | - | few | TRBV6-5
TGTGCCATCAGTGAGTCAGGGGAGGTACATGGCTACACCTTC | CAISESGEVHGYTF | 14 | TRBJ1-2 | - | - | TRBV10-3
TGTGCCAGCGGCGGCGGGGGAAGGACCGGGGAGCTGTTTTTT | CASGGGGRTGELFF | 14 | TRBJ2-2 | TRBD2 | few | TRBV18
TGCGCCAGCACAGTCGGGGAACTAGCGGGTTATACGCAGTATTTT | CASTVGELAGYTQYF | 15 | TRBJ2-3 | TRBD2 | - | TRBV5-1
TGCAGCTTCGGAACACCAACCTACGAGCAGTACTTC | CSFGTPTYEQYF | 12 | TRBJ2-7 | - | few | TRBV29-1
TGTGCCAGCAGCCCCGCGGGTGGTATAGGATCCTACGAGCAGTACTTC | CASSPAGGIGSYEQYF | 16 | TRBJ2-7 | - | few | TRBV9
TGTGCCAGCAGCTTCCAACTCACAGATACGCAGTATTTT | CASSFQLTDTQYF | 13 | TRBJ2-3 | - | few | TRBV7-2
TGTGCCAGCAGCTTAGTGGCAGCCAACTATGGCTACACCTTC | CASSLVAANYGYTF | 14 | TRBJ1-2 | - | - | TRBV7-9
TGTGCCAGCACCCGGGGCCTCGAGCAGTACTTC | CASTRGLEQYF | 11 | TRBJ2-7 | - | few | TRBV12-3/TRBV12-4
TGTGCCAGCAGTTACCAGGGGATCAATCAGCCCCAGCATTTT | CASSYQGINQPQHF | 14 | TRBJ1-5 | - | few | TRBV6-2/TRBV6-3
TGTGCCAGCAGCATGGACAGGGTAGCCAAAAACATTCAGTACTTC | CASSMDRVAKNIQYF | 15 | TRBJ2-4 | TRBD1 | - | TRBV12-3/TRBV12-4
TGCAGTGCTGGGGAACACGGCCAGGGTTCCTACAATGAGCAGTTCTTC | CSAGEHGQGSYNEQFF | 16 | TRBJ2-1 | - | - | TRBV20-1
TGCGCCAGCAGCTTGGGCGCCCACTCTGTGCAGTTCTTC | CASSLGAHSVQFF | 13 | TRBJ2-1 | - | once | TRBV5-1
TGCGCCAGCAGCTCGGGGGGACCCAATCAGCCCCAGCATTTT | CASSSGGPNQPQHF | 14 | TRBJ1-5 | - | many | TRBV5-1
TGCAGTGCTAAGAATCGCGTGGCGACGAAAAACATTCAGTACTTC | CSAKNRVATKNIQYF | 15 | TRBJ2-4 | - | few | TRBV20-1
TGTGCCAGCAGTTTATTCGCGGAGCGGACGCAGTATTTT | CASSLFAERTQYF | 13 | TRBJ2-3 | - | - | TRBV27
TGTGCCAGCAGAACACAGGAGATCTCCTTCTACGAGCAGTACTTC | CASRTQEISFYEQYF | 15 | TRBJ2-7 | - | once | TRBV28
TGTGCCAGCTCACCACCCGGCTACGAGCAGTACTTC | CASSPPGYEQYF | 12 | TRBJ2-7 | - | few | TRBV18
TGCAGCGTAACCTACGGGACAGGGTATGGCTATGGCTACACCTTC | CSVTYGTGYGYGYTF | 15 | TRBJ1-2 | TRBD1 | - | TRBV29-1